The 11 T cell receptor beta chains listed next were all sequenced from one sample in a study of cytomegalovirus exposure and HLA in healthy donors. Researchers ran the PCR with 60 Vbeta and 13 Jbeta primers. TCRdb keeps only in-frame clones here, not all; method: immunoSEQ multiplex PCR. The sample has approximately 110,000 clones, more than 70% seen once; the top ten hold approximately 0.22%. Sequencing was carried out using PBMCs. These receptors were taken from a man aged 45-65 years in good health and CMV-seronegative.

In regard to this clone: One end of the junction does not line up with germline, which may come from a read error. The V gene is TRBV9, the J gene TRBJ1-2; no clear D gene. CDR3 length: 13 amino acids. Germline V gives CDR1 SGDLS, CDR2 YYNGEE. DNA for the CDR3: TGTGCCAGCAGCGTAGCGGCTAACTATGGCTACCCCTTC. Translated, it gives CASSVAANYGYPF.

This chain links TRBV19 with TRBJ2-1; maybe TRBD1 (6 bases). Germline CDR1 is LNHDA and CDR2 is SQIVND (reference sequence). V lost 0 bases and J lost 5, with 11 bases in between. The CDR3 has 15 residues. CDR3 loop: CASSIEARQDNEQFF. In nucleotides, the CDR3 is TGTGCCAGTAGTATAGAAGCCAGACAGGACAATGAGCAGTTCTTC. The whole variable domain, filled in from reference TRBV19 and TRBJ2-1, reads DGGITQSPKYLFRKEGQNVTLSCEQNLNHDAMYWYRQDPGQGLRLIYYSQIVNDFQKGDIAEGYSVSREKKESFPLTVTSAQKNPTAFYLCASSIEARQDNEQFFGPGTRLTVL.

V is TRBV7-2 and J is TRBJ2-5; 10 bases fit TRBD1. The CDR3 extends over 15 amino acids. CDR1 and CDR2 from the germline V gene are SGHTA and FQGNSA. After removal of 3 bases from V and 7 bases from J, the junction contained 8 bases not matched to a gene. The CDR3 protein is CASSLLDRGKGTQYF. CDR3 coding DNA: TGTGCCAGCAGCTTGCTGGACAGGGGGAAGGGGACCCAGTACTTC.

As regards this clone: At one boundary the junction diverges from the germline segment, which might be a read error. The V call is TRBV6-4, the J call TRBJ2-7; 11 positions match TRBD2. The CDR3 is made up of 15 amino acids. The germline V gene encodes CDR1 MRHNA and CDR2 SNTAGT. The CDR3 reads CASRLAGMRYYGQYF. The CDR3 coding sequence is TGTGCCAGCCGACTAGCGGGGATGAGGTACTACGGGCAGTACTTC.

The V and J genes are TRBV27 and TRBJ2-2; 12 nucleotides agree with TRBD1. The V segment lost 3 bases and the J segment 7 bases; nucleotides outside the gene matches: 6. The CDR3 covers 16 residues. CDR1 and CDR2 from the germline V gene are MNHEY and SMNVEV (reference sequence). The CDR3 here is CASSLRDRGRSGELFF. Written as DNA, the CDR3 is TGTGCCAGCAGTTTGAGGGACAGGGGGCGAAGCGGGGAGCTGTTTTTT.

The CDR3 DNA reads as TGTGCCAGCAGTTACTCGCGGGGGGCGACTGAAGCTTTCTTT. This encodes CASSYSRGATEAFF. V and J are TRBV6-5 and TRBJ1-1; D perhaps matches TRBD1 (6 bases). CDR1 is MNHEY, CDR2 SVGAGI, per germline. V was shortened by 0 bases and J by 5 bases, with 10 bases between the two germline ends. This CDR3 comprises 14 residues.

The chain employs TRBV27 and TRBJ1-1, with a tentative D call TRBD1 (5 bases). V lost 3 bases, J lost 4 bases, and 9 bases lay in between. The length of the CDR3 is 13 residues. Per the germline V gene, CDR1 is MNHEY and CDR2 is SMNVEV (reference sequence). CDR3: CASSFQGITEAFF. The CDR3, as DNA: TGTGCCAGCAGTTTCCAGGGTATCACTGAAGCTTTCTTT.

This chain joins TRBV7-2 and TRBJ1-6; no clear D gene. The CDR3 length is 16 residues. The V end was cut by 3 bases, the J end by 6 bases, with 15 bases between. Germline V lookup: CDR1 SGHTA, CDR2 FQGNSA. In nucleotides, the CDR3 is TGTGCCAGCAGCTTCGACTCCTTATCTGGTAATTCACCCCTCCACTTT. Its protein is CASSFDSLSGNSPLHF.

The chain couples TRBV21-1 to TRBJ2-6; the table's TRBD1 call for D was not verified on the DNA. TRBV21-1 is assigned pseudogene status. CDR3 length: 21 residues. CDR3 sequence: CASSPLKSPPGQVSGANVLTF. In nucleotides, the CDR3 is TGTGCCAGCAGCCCGCTAAAATCCCCCCCGGGACAGGTCTCTGGGGCCAACGTCCTGACTTTC.

The chain recombines TRBV5-4 with TRBJ2-7; 7 bases are shared with TRBD2. CDR1 is SGHNT and CDR2 is YYREEE in the germline V gene (reference sequence). This CDR3 comprises 14 residues. V was clipped by 5 bases and J by 0 bases; unmatched bases: 5. Here the CDR3 DNA reads TGTGCCAGCAGTCAAGGGGACTACTCCTACGAGCAGTACTTC. Translating it yields CASSQGDYSYEQYF.

This clone was recorded once. CDR3 sequence: CASSHFDRNTEAFF. In nucleotides, the CDR3 is TGTGCCAGCAGCCACTTCGACAGGAACACTGAAGCTTTCTTT. The chain links TRBV7-9 to TRBJ1-1; D possibly corresponds to TRBD1 (5 bases). Germline loops: CDR1 SEHNR, CDR2 FQNEAQ (reference sequence). Trimming removed 5 bases at V and 1 base at J, with 11 bases between. This CDR3 region has 14 residues.